Listed below are T cell receptor beta chains from one sample, sequenced in a study of cytomegalovirus exposure and HLA in healthy donors. Some clones are missing from TCRdb's copy, which holds only in-frame ones; the method was immunoSEQ multiplex PCR. The profile shows tens of thousands of clones, 85% to 95% of them singletons. The sequenced sample consisted of PBMCs. All receptors come from a woman in her late teens or twenties in good health and CMV-seronegative. Both conserved end residues are part of each CDR3. D genes are given only for firm matches. Clone size appears in some rows only: once, few, many, or a class for an expanded clone.

j_call	d_call	v_call	clone_size	cdr3_nt	cdr3_aa
TRBJ2-1	-	TRBV18	-	TGTGCCAGCTCATTAAGCCCGCGGGCACGCAATGAGCAGTTCTTC	CASSLSPRARNEQFF
TRBJ2-3	-	TRBV27	-	TGTGCCAGCACGGAGCTAGCTCAGCCAGATACGCAGTATTTT	CASTELAQPDTQYF
TRBJ2-3	-	TRBV27	-	TGTGCCAGCAGTTTATCGTACTCTTCAGATACGCAGTATTTT	CASSLSYSSDTQYF
TRBJ2-7	-	TRBV19	-	TGTGCCAGTAGGCAAGATAGCGTTTCCTACGAGCAGTACTTC	CASRQDSVSYEQYF
TRBJ2-7	TRBD2	TRBV7-2	once	TGTGCCAGCAGCCTAGCGGGGCAGTCAGGTTGGTACGAGCAGTACTTC	CASSLAGQSGWYEQYF
TRBJ1-1	-	TRBV29-1	few	TGCAGCGTTCGAGGAATGCAGACCCAGAGGGCTGAAGCTTTCTTT	CSVRGMQTQRAEAFF
TRBJ2-3	TRBD2	TRBV7-6	-	TGTGCCAGCAGCTCGGGACTAGCGGGAGATACGCAGTATTTT	CASSSGLAGDTQYF
TRBJ2-3	-	TRBV7-9	once	TGTGCCAGCAGCTTAGGACTAGTTGGCACAGATACGCAGTATTTT	CASSLGLVGTDTQYF
TRBJ2-3	TRBD2	TRBV27	once	TGTGCCAGCAGTTCCTGGCTAGCGGGACTCGACACAGATACGCAGTATTTT	CASSSWLAGLDTDTQYF
TRBJ1-2	-	TRBV6-6	-	TGTGCCAGCAGTTCGTCAGGGGCGCGGTACAATGGCTACACCTTC	CASSSSGARYNGYTF
TRBJ2-3	-	TRBV7-2	-	TGTGCCAGCAGCTTAGGGCAGGTCGCAGATACGCAGTATTTT	CASSLGQVADTQYF
TRBJ1-5	TRBD1	TRBV30	-	TGTGCCTGGAGTAGACAGGGCTGGGGCAATCAGCCCCAGCATTTT	CAWSRQGWGNQPQHF
TRBJ2-1	TRBD2	TRBV7-9	-	TGTGCCAGCAGCCAACCCGGGACTAGCGGTACCAATGAGCAGTTCTTC	CASSQPGTSGTNEQFF
TRBJ2-2	-	TRBV18	-	TGTGCCAGCTCACTTACTCAGGCCGGGGAGCTGTTTTTT	CASSLTQAGELFF
TRBJ1-5	TRBD1	TRBV18	-	TGTGCCAGCTCACCGGGACAGGGACAGCCCCAGCATTTT	CASSPGQGQPQHF
TRBJ1-1	-	TRBV7-9	-	TGTGCCAGCAACATGGGGGCGACTGAAGCTTTCTTT	CASNMGATEAFF
TRBJ2-1	-	TRBV6-5	-	TGTGCCACTCAGGTTGGGCGTGAGCAGTTCTTC	CATQVGREQFF
TRBJ2-7	TRBD2	TRBV20-1	once	TGCAGTGCCCCCCTCGGACTAGCACAGTACTTC	CSAPLGLAQYF
TRBJ2-2	-	TRBV5-6	-	TGTGCCAGCAGCTTGAGGGGCCTCATCACCGGGGAGCTGTTTTTT	CASSLRGLITGELFF
TRBJ2-1	TRBD2	TRBV5-1	-	TGCGCCAGCAGCTCCGGCCCAGGGGGGCGGACTAGCGGGAGCTCCTACAATGAGCAGTTCTTC	CASSSGPGGRTSGSSYNEQFF
TRBJ2-7	-	TRBV7-6	-	TGTGCCAGCAGCTTCACACCAGACTTAAGAGGGCACCACGCCTACGAGCAGTACTTC	CASSFTPDLRGHHAYEQYF
TRBJ1-4	TRBD1	TRBV30	-	TGTGCCTGGAGACGACAGGGGGCAGGAAAACTGTTTTTT	CAWRRQGAGKLFF
TRBJ1-2	-	TRBV6-5	-	TGTGCCAGCAGAGCCACGGGATGGCTTGGCTACACCTTC	CASRATGWLGYTF
TRBJ2-1	TRBD2	TRBV5-6	-	TGTGCCAGCAGCCCCAAGGGTAGCGGGAGGGGCCTTGAGCAGTTCTTC	CASSPKGSGRGLEQFF
TRBJ2-1	TRBD1	TRBV7-9	-	TGTTCCAGCAGCCGGGACAGGGGGTACAATGAGCAGTTCTTC	CSSSRDRGYNEQFF
TRBJ2-1	TRBD2	TRBV13	-	TGTGCCAGCAGCACCCGGGGTAGCGGGAGCGGCTACAATGAGCAGTTCTTC	CASSTRGSGSGYNEQFF
TRBJ1-2	TRBD1	TRBV7-2	-	TGTGCCAGCAGCACCTGGACAGGGGGGGGCTACACCTTC	CASSTWTGGGYTF
TRBJ2-1	-	TRBV28	-	TGTGCCAGCAGTCTCATCGTGTGGGGCGACATAGGATACAATGAGCAGTTCTTC	CASSLIVWGDIGYNEQFF